This T cell receptor (beta chain) was sequenced during a study of blood T cell repertoires in COVID-19. The junction had 9 bases not matched to a gene; V was cut back by 4 bases and J by 5 bases. Germline assignment: CDR1 SGHVS and CDR2 FNYEAQ. This CDR3 is built from 16 residues. Participant age was about 18 to 95 years, and participants resided in 25 or so US areas. Either two negative PCRs, clearance, or symptom resolution qualified Cohort 3 donors as recovered. Assay: immunoSEQ multiplex PCR; the TCRdb copy retains only in-frame clones and omits some. The data show fewer than 350,000 clones, 85% seen once.

The chain uses TRBV7-6 and TRBJ2-1, with 9 bases matching TRBD1. This clonotype originated in a woman in her fifties or sixties who had recovered from COVID-19. The sample consisted of PBMCs or T cells enriched from blood (not recorded which). Written as DNA, the CDR3 is TGTGCCAGCAGCTCCCTTGGCGGGACAGGGAACAATGAGCAGTTCTTC. This gives the protein CASSSLGGTGNNEQFF. Complete variable domain (other parts from reference TRBV7-6 and TRBJ2-1): GAGVSQSPRYKVTKRGQDVALRCDPISGHVSLYWYRQALGQGPEFLTYFNYEAQQDKSGLPNDRFSAERPEGSISTLTIQRTEQRDSAMYRCASSSLGGTGNNEQFFGPGTRLTVL.